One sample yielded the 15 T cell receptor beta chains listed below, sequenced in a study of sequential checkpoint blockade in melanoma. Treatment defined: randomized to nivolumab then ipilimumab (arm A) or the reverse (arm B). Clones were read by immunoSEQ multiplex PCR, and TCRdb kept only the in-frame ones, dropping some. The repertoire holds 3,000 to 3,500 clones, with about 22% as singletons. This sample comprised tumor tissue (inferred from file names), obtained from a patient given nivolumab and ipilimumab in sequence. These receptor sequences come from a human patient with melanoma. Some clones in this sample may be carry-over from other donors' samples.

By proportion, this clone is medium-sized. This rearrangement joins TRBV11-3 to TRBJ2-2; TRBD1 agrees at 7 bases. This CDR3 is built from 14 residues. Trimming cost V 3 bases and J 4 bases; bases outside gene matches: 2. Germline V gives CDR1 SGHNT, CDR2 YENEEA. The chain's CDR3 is CASSFPGGTGELFF. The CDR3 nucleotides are TGTGCCAGCAGCTTCCCAGGGGGCACCGGGGAGCTGTTTTTT.

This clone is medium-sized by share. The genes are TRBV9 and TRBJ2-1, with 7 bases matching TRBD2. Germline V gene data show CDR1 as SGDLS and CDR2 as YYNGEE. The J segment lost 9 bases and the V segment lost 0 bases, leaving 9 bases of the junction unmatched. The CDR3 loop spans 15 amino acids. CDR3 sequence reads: CASSVVVGEGGEQFF. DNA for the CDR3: TGTGCCAGCAGCGTAGTTGTGGGGGAGGGTGGTGAGCAGTTCTTC.

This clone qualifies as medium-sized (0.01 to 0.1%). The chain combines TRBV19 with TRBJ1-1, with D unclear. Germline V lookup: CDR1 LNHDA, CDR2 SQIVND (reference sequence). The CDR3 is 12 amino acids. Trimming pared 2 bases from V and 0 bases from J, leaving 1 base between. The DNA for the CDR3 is TGTGCCAGTAGTATACTGAACACTGAAGCTTTCTTT. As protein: CASSILNTEAFF.

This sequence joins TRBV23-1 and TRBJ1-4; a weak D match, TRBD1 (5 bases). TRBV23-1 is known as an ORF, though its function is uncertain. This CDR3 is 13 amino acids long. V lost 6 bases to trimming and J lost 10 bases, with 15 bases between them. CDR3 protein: CASSSEPGGKLFF. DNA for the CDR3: TGCGCCAGCAGCTCTGAACCGGGGGGAAAACTGTTTTTT.

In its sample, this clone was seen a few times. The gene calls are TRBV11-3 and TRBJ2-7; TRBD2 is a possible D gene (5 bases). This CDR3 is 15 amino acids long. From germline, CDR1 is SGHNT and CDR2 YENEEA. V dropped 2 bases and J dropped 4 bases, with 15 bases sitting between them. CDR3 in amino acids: CASSLYGEAVYEQYF. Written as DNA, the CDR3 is TGTGCCAGCAGCTTATACGGAGAAGCGGTGTACGAGCAGTACTTC.

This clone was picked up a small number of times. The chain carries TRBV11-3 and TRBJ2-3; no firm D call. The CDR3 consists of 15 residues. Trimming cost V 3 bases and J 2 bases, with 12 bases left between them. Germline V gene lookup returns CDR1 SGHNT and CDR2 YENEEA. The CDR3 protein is CASSLTVLTTDTQYF. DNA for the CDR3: TGTGCCAGCAGCTTGACCGTCCTAACCACAGATACGCAGTATTTT.

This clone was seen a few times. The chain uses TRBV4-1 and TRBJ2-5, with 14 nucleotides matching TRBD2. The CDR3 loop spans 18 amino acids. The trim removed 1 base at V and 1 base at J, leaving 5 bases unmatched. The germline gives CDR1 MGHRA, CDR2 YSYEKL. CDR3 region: CASSQGVTSGGVQETQYF. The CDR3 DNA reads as TGCGCCAGCAGCCAAGGGGTGACTAGCGGGGGGGTCCAAGAGACCCAGTACTTC.

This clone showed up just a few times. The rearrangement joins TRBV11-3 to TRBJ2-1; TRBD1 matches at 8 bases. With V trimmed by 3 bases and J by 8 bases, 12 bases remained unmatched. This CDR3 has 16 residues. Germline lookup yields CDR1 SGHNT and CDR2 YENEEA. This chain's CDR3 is CASSFRADRVIDEQFF. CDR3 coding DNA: TGTGCCAGCAGCTTCAGGGCGGACAGGGTTATCGATGAGCAGTTCTTC.

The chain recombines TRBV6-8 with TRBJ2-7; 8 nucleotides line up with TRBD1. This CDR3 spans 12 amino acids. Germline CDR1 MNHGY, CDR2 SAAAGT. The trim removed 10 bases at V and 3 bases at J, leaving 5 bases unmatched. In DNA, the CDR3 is TGTGCCATTCGGACAGGGCACTACGAGCAGTACTTC. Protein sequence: CAIRTGHYEQYF.

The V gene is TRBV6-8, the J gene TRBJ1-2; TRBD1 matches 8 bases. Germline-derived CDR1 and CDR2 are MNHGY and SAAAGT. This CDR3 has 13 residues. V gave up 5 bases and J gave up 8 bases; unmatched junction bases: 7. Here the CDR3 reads CASSDQGTGGYTF. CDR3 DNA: TGTGCCAGCAGTGACCAAGGGACAGGCGGCTACACCTTC.

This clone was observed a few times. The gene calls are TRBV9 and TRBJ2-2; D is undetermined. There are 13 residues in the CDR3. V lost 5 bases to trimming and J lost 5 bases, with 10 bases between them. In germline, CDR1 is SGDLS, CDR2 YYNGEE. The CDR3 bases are TGTGCCAGCAGTGATAGGAAGACCGGGGAGCTGTTTTTT. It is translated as CASSDRKTGELFF.

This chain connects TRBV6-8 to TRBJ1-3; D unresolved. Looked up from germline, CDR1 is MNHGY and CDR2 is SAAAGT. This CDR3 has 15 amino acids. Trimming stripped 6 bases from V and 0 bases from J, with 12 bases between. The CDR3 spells CASSPGTRSGNTIYF. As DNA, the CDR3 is TGTGCCAGCAGCCCCGGAACCCGCTCTGGAAACACCATATATTTT.

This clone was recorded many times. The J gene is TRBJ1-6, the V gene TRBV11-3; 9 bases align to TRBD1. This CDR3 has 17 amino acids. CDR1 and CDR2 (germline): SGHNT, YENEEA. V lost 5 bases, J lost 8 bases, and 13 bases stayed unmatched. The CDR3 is CASSMSGTGSPYSPLHF. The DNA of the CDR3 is TGTGCCAGCAGCATGAGCGGGACAGGGAGCCCCTATTCACCCCTCCACTTT.

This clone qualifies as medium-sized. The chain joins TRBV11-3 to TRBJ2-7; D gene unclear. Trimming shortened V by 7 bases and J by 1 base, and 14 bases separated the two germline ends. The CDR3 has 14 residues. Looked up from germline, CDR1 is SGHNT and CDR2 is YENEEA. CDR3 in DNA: TGTGCCAGCAAATCAGGCACCGAGTCCTACGAGCAGTACTTC. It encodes CASKSGTESYEQYF.

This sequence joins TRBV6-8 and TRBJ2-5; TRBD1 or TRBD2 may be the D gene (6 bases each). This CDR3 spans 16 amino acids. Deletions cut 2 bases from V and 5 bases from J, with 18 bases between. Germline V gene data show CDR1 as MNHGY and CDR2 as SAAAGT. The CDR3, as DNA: TGTGCCAGCAGTTACCCCCCGGGGGCTGAAGACGAGACCCAGTACTTC. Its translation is CASSYPPGAEDETQYF.